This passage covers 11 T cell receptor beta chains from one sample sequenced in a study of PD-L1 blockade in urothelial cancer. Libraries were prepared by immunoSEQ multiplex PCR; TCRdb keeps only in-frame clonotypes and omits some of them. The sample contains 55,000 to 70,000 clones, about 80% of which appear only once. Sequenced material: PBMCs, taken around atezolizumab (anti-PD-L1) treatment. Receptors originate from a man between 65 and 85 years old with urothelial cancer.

The CDR3 bases are TGTGCCATCAGGGGCTATAGCGGGGAGGGCTCGGAGACCCAGTACTTC. It codes for CAIRGYSGEGSETQYF. The chain carries TRBV10-3 and TRBJ2-5, with 8 bases fitting TRBD2. Losses at the gene ends were 6 bases for V and 5 bases for J; bases not matched to a gene: 14. The CDR3 is 16 amino acids. Germline lookup yields CDR1 ENHRY and CDR2 SYGVKD.

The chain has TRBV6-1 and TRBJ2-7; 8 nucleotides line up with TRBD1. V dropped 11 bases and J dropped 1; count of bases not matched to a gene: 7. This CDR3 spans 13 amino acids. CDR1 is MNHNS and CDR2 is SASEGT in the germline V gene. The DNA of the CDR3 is TGTGCCGGGGGGACAGGCCCTTCCTACGAGCAGTACTTC. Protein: CAGGTGPSYEQYF.

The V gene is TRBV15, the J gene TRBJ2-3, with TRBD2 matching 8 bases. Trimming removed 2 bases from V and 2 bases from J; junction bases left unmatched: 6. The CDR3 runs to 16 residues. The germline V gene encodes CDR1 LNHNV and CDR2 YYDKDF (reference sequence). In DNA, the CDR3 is TGTGCCACCAGCAGACGAACTAGCGGACACACAGATACGCAGTATTTT. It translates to CATSRRTSGHTDTQYF.

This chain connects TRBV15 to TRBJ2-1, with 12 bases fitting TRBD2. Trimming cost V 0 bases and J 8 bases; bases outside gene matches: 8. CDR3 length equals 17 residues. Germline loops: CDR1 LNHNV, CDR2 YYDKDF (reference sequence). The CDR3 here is CATSRDLTSGSGDEQFF. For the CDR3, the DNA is TGTGCCACCAGCAGAGATTTGACTAGCGGGAGTGGGGATGAGCAGTTCTTC.

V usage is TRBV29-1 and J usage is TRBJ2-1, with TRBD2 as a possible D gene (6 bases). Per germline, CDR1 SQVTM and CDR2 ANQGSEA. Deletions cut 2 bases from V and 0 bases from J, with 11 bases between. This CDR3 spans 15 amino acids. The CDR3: CSVERPGLSYNEQFF. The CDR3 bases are TGCAGCGTTGAACGTCCGGGACTCTCCTACAATGAGCAGTTCTTC.

The CDR3 DNA reads as TGTGCCAGTTCGGACAGGGGGAATTCACCCCTCCACTTT. Translation: CASSDRGNSPLHF. The rearrangement uses TRBV25-1 and TRBJ1-6; TRBD1 matches at 10 bases. Germline-derived CDR1 and CDR2 are MGHDK and SYGVNS. The CDR3 contains 13 residues. The V segment lost 9 bases and the J segment 7 bases; nucleotides outside the gene matches: 3.

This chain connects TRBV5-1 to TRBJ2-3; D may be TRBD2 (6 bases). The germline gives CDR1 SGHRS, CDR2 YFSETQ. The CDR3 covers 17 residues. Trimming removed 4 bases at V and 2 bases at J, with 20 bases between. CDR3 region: CASSERGLEENTDTQYF. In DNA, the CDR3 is TGCGCCAGCAGCGAGAGGGGACTGGAGGAGAACACAGATACGCAGTATTTT.

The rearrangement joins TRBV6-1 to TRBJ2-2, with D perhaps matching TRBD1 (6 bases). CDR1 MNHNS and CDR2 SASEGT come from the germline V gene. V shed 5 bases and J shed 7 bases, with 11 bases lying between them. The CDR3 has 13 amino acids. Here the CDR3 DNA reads TGTGCCAGCAGTAACAACAGGGACGGGGAGCTGTTTTTT. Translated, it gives CASSNNRDGELFF.

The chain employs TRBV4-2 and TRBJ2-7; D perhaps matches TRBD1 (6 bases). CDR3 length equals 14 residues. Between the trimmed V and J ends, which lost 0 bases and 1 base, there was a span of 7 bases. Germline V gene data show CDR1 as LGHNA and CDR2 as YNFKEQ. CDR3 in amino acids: CASSQDQGSYEQYF. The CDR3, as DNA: TGTGCCAGCAGCCAAGATCAGGGGTCCTACGAGCAGTACTTC.

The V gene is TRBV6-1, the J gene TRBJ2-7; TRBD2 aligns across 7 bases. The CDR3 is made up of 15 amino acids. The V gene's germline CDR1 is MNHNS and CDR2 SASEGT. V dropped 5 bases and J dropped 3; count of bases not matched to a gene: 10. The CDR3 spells CASSLRSGPVYEQYF. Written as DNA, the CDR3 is TGTGCCAGCAGTCTTCGTAGCGGGCCAGTCTACGAGCAGTACTTC.

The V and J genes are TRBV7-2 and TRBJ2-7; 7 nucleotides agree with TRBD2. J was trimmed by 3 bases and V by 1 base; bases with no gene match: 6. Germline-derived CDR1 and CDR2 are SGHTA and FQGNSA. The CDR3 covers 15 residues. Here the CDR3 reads CASSLDGGRLYEQYF. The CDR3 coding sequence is TGTGCCAGCAGCTTAGACGGCGGGAGACTCTACGAGCAGTACTTC.